Listed below are T cell receptor beta chains from one sample, sequenced in a study of blood T cell repertoires in COVID-19. TCRdb keeps only in-frame clones here, not all; method: immunoSEQ multiplex PCR. Among approximately 220,000 clones listed, 80% to 85% were seen once. The sample consisted of peripheral blood. These receptors came from a woman aged 55-69 years with acute or convalescent COVID-19. The CDR3 runs from the conserved cysteine through the conserved F or W. Each record gives: D gene, J gene, V gene, CDR3 protein. The D gene is left open where the match is weak.

D: -; J: TRBJ1-2; V: TRBV6-2/TRBV6-3; CDR3: CASSPDNFGGYTF
D: -; J: TRBJ1-3; V: TRBV5-6; CDR3: CASSLSGTGNTIYF
D: -; J: TRBJ1-5; V: TRBV6-1; CDR3: CASSEATDSFNQPQHF
D: -; J: TRBJ1-6; V: TRBV2; CDR3: CASSEYIYNSPLHF
D: -; J: TRBJ1-2; V: TRBV20-1; CDR3: CSARGETGVF
D: -; J: TRBJ1-1; V: TRBV18; CDR3: CASSPTGGDTEAFF
D: -; J: TRBJ1-4; V: TRBV28; CDR3: CASSSQLGVGEKLFF
D: -; J: TRBJ2-7; V: TRBV30; CDR3: CAWSPRSRGDEQYF
D: TRBD1; J: TRBJ1-2; V: TRBV7-2; CDR3: CASTPGQGGNYGYTF
D: -; J: TRBJ1-5; V: TRBV21-1; CDR3: CASSPKRDGQHHQPQHF
D: -; J: TRBJ1-1; V: TRBV5-1; CDR3: CASSLDRPTEAFF
D: TRBD1; J: TRBJ2-7; V: TRBV6-5; CDR3: CASMVSPGTAYEQYF
D: TRBD2; J: TRBJ2-1; V: TRBV27; CDR3: CASSFGAGGWNEQFF
D: -; J: TRBJ1-6; V: TRBV7-2; CDR3: CASSPTATGSPLHF
D: -; J: TRBJ1-1; V: TRBV18; CDR3: CASSPWRENTEAFF
D: -; J: TRBJ2-5; V: TRBV10-3; CDR3: CAIAGFQETQYF
D: -; J: TRBJ1-1; V: TRBV5-1; CDR3: CASSLGSMNTEAFF
D: TRBD2; J: TRBJ2-5; V: TRBV4-1; CDR3: CASSHAPGLAGGSLETQYF
D: -; J: TRBJ2-3; V: TRBV30; CDR3: CAWSVRGGTDTQYF
D: TRBD1; J: TRBJ2-2; V: TRBV19; CDR3: CASSTRDRGAGELFF
D: -; J: TRBJ1-6; V: TRBV5-5; CDR3: CASSKDILSYNSPLHF
D: TRBD1; J: TRBJ2-5; V: TRBV5-1; CDR3: CASSGGQGVETQYF
D: TRBD1; J: TRBJ1-1; V: TRBV11-2; CDR3: CASSPGTANTEAFF
D: -; J: TRBJ1-3; V: TRBV28; CDR3: CASSLPDTLMGNTIYF
D: -; J: TRBJ1-1; V: TRBV3-1/TRBV3-2; CDR3: CASSLSGQGRNRAFF
D: -; J: TRBJ1-2; V: TRBV5-4; CDR3: CASSPLQAGARVNGYTF
D: -; J: TRBJ1-2; V: TRBV5-1; CDR3: CASSLTYPNYGYTF
D: TRBD1; J: TRBJ2-3; V: TRBV7-2; CDR3: CASITGGWTDTQYF
D: -; J: TRBJ1-1; V: TRBV7-2; CDR3: CASSLGEGVYTEAFF
D: -; J: TRBJ2-5; V: TRBV27; CDR3: CASSLQGGETQYF
D: -; J: TRBJ1-5; V: TRBV19; CDR3: CASSTGRRGSNQPQHF
D: TRBD2; J: TRBJ2-5; V: TRBV6-1; CDR3: CASSEAPAGGQETQYF
D: -; J: TRBJ2-7; V: TRBV12-5; CDR3: CASGSGQPSSYEQYF
D: -; J: TRBJ1-5; V: TRBV4-2; CDR3: CASSQEAGEKNQPQHF
D: TRBD2; J: TRBJ2-5; V: TRBV5-1; CDR3: CASSPRTSGGSETQYF
D: -; J: TRBJ2-3; V: TRBV2; CDR3: CASSERRVATDTQYF
D: -; J: TRBJ1-2; V: TRBV3-1/TRBV3-2; CDR3: CASSQDRSGGSRVDGYTF
D: TRBD1; J: TRBJ2-6; V: TRBV19; CDR3: CASSTGTGALSGANVLTF
D: -; J: TRBJ1-2; V: TRBV5-3; CDR3: CARSDIFVTGFGGYTF
D: -; J: TRBJ1-6; V: TRBV30; CDR3: CAWRGGDSPLHF
D: TRBD1; J: TRBJ1-3; V: TRBV9; CDR3: CASSGQGNSGNTIYF
D: -; J: TRBJ2-1; V: TRBV5-5; CDR3: CASSLARGDYNEQFF
D: -; J: TRBJ1-1; V: TRBV2; CDR3: CASKRTANMGEAFF
D: -; J: TRBJ2-7; V: TRBV3-1/TRBV3-2; CDR3: CASSQLGGYEQYF
D: -; J: TRBJ1-6; V: TRBV7-9; CDR3: CASSSMGRGNASPLHF
D: TRBD1; J: TRBJ1-3; V: TRBV9; CDR3: CASSPGQGPSGNTIYF
D: -; J: TRBJ2-1; V: TRBV6-1; CDR3: CASSEAPGSPEQFF
D: -; J: TRBJ1-5; V: TRBV6-1; CDR3: CASSEGRGANQPQHF
D: -; J: TRBJ1-1; V: TRBV14; CDR3: CASSQDLDTEAFF
D: TRBD1; J: TRBJ1-5; V: TRBV6-1; CDR3: CASSDPGQGHYSNQPQHF
D: TRBD1; J: TRBJ2-2; V: TRBV7-6; CDR3: CASSRRGQGVSSGTGELFF
D: -; J: TRBJ2-1; V: TRBV7-2; CDR3: CASSQNAQDSEQFF
D: TRBD1; J: TRBJ1-2; V: TRBV7-9; CDR3: CASSPLRTIRQGAYGYTF